One sample yielded the 4 T cell receptor beta chains listed below, sequenced in a study of CD8 T cells in ankylosing spondylitis. Findings and caveats of the study: Several highly homologous variants made up a TCR beta motif that seemed to typify ankylosing spondylitis blood.

What these receptors recognize is not known. TCRdb processed the 5' RACE reads anew with MiXCR; each CDR3 protein has one entry. The repertoire includes fewer than 550,000 distinct CDR3 sequences, less than 6% of them detected once, and approximately 4% sits in the top ten. The sequencing input was blood, either unsorted or a sorted T cell fraction (not recorded which). These receptors originate from a male donor with ankylosing spondylitis.

At least ten counts were recorded for this clonotype. The chain is built from TRBV12-3 or TRBV12-4 and TRBJ1-4; TRBD1 matches at 8 bases. The CDR3 totals 15 residues. The ends lost 7 bases at V and 5 bases at J; junction bases unmatched: 9. The CDR3 loop is CASTNRTGPNEKLFF. In nucleotides, the CDR3 is TGTGCCAGCACCAATCGGACAGGGCCAAATGAAAAACTGTTTTTT.

This clonotype was picked up many times. The chain couples TRBV20-1 to TRBJ1-1; the match to TRBD1 covers 9 bases. CDR3 length: 13 amino acids. Germline-derived CDR1 and CDR2 are DFQATT and SNEGSKA (reference sequence). The trim removed 6 bases at V and 11 bases at J, leaving 13 bases unmatched. The CDR3 DNA sequence: TGCAGTGCGATCATGCCGGGACAGGGCGAGGCTTTCTTT. Translated, it gives CSAIMPGQGEAFF.

This clonotype turned up a few times. J is TRBJ2-7 and V is TRBV5-5, with D possibly called TRBD1 or TRBD2 (5 bases each). Germline CDR1 and CDR2: SGHKS and YYEKEE (reference sequence). This CDR3 comprises 15 residues. The V and J ends lost 0 bases and 3 bases respectively, with 13 bases between them. CDR3 sequence (DNA): TGTGCCAGCAGCTTGGGTGTGGGACGGAGCTACGAGCAGTACTTC. Translated, it gives CASSLGVGRSYEQYF. Full variable domain (remainder filled in from reference TRBV5-5 and TRBJ2-7): DAGVTQSPTHLIKTRGQQVTLRCSPISGHKSVSWYQQVLGQGPQFIFQYYEKEERGRGNFPDRFSARQFPNYSSELNVNALLLGDSALYLCASSLGVGRSYEQYFGPGTRLTVT.

This clonotype was picked up many times. This sequence joins TRBV20-1 and TRBJ2-1, with TRBD2 matching over 11 bases. Losses at the gene ends were 1 base for V and 8 bases for J; bases not matched to a gene: 4. In germline, CDR1 is DFQATT, CDR2 SNEGSKA (reference sequence). CDR3 length: 14 amino acids. CDR3 amino acids: CSARGSGRAHEQFF. The CDR3 nucleotides read TGCAGTGCTAGAGGTAGCGGGAGGGCACATGAGCAGTTCTTC.